The sequence of this TCR beta chain was determined in a study of T cell changes during pregnancy in multiple sclerosis. The CDR3 has 14 residues. Germline CDR1 LGHNT, CDR2 FRNRAP. V lost 2 bases and J lost 6, with 11 bases in between. Generated by immunoSEQ multiplex PCR, the TCRdb table keeps only in-frame clones and is missing some. Of roughly 50,000 clones in the sample, around 94% are singletons; the top ten hold 3.5%. This clonotype was sampled from a female donor with multiple sclerosis, enrolled in a pregnancy study. Sequencing was performed on CD8+ T cells from peripheral blood mononuclear cells, taken in the third trimester of pregnancy. J is TRBJ2-1 and V is TRBV12-5; possibly TRBD2 for D (6 bases). CDR3 protein: CASGLHGSANEQFF. The CDR3 DNA sequence: TGTGCTAGTGGTTTGCACGGGAGCGCCAATGAGCAGTTCTTC. Looking up the rest from reference TRBV12-5 and TRBJ2-1 gives the full variable domain: DARVTQTPRHKVTEMGQEVTMRCQPILGHNTVFWYRQTMMQGLELLAYFRNRAPLDDSGMPKDRFSAEMPDATLATLKIQPSEPRDSAVYFCASGLHGSANEQFFGPGTRLTVL.